The entry below describes one TCR beta chain. The source of the sample is a study of CD8 T cells in ankylosing spondylitis. This CDR3 is built from 17 residues. The V gene's germline CDR1 is MNHEY and CDR2 SMNVEV (reference sequence). J lost 0 bases, V lost 3 bases, and 7 bases had no gene match. TCRdb re-called the 5' RACE reads with MiXCR, one entry per CDR3 protein. The data hold fewer than 130,000 distinct CDR3 sequences, with nearly 25% observed a single time. The origin of this receptor is a male donor with ankylosing spondylitis. The chain is built from TRBV27 and TRBJ2-1, with 8 bases matching TRBD1. Sequenced sample: synovial fluid, either unsorted or a sorted T cell fraction (not recorded which). CDR3 nucleotides: TGTGCCAGCAGTTTTTCCGGACAGGGTCTCTCCTACAATGAGCAGTTCTTC. It is translated as CASSFSGQGLSYNEQFF.